What follows are 3 T cell receptor beta chains derived from one specimen sequenced in a study of T cell responses to AZD1222 COVID-19 vaccine listed by TCRdb under 2021. The time point label here, explained by the study, means: baseline before first vaccination. The library was obtained by the immunoSEQ multiplex PCR assay. The immuneACCESS repertoire file appears here via TCRdb, limited to in-frame rearrangements. These files lack a portion of the clones; in checked studies, under half of the deficit traces to unresolved V genes, and the cause of the others is not known. The sample data list 110,000 to 150,000 clones, and around 89% of these were observed just once. The ten largest clones capture 4.7% of the sample. The sample in question was peripheral blood, obtained on day 0 of AZD1222 vaccination. The receptors were gathered from an adult in good health.

The chain combines TRBV18 with TRBJ2-5; maybe TRBD1 (6 bases). Germline V gives CDR1 KGHSH, CDR2 LQKENI. The CDR3 covers 17 residues. V lost 0 bases, J lost 6 bases, and 20 bases lay in between. The CDR3 loop is CASSPPVAQGSRKTQYF. CDR3 nucleotide sequence: TGTGCCAGCTCACCACCGGTTGCACAGGGTTCTCGCAAGACCCAGTACTTC.

This chain joins TRBV5-1 and TRBJ1-6; weak D call: TRBD1 (6 bases). Looked up from germline, CDR1 is SGHRS and CDR2 is YFSETQ. V gave up 3 bases and J gave up 9 bases, with 13 bases separating them. The CDR3 consists of 14 residues. CDR3 sequence: CASSSSTGGSPLHF. The CDR3 DNA reads as TGCGCCAGCAGCTCATCGACAGGTGGTTCACCCCTCCACTTT.

This rearrangement joins TRBV28 to TRBJ2-7; 8 bases align to TRBD1. There are 14 residues in the CDR3. The junction had 10 bases not matched to a gene; V was cut back by 6 bases and J by 6 bases. Germline loops: CDR1 MDHEN, CDR2 SYDVKM. In nucleotides, the CDR3 is TGTGCCAGCAGGTCCGGGACAGGAGGTCTCGAGCAGTACTTC. Translation gives CASRSGTGGLEQYF.